The subject of this entry is one T cell receptor (beta chain). The sample contains more than one DNA sequence encoding this CDR3. These data are taken from a study of shared clonotypes between healthy human individuals. Assay: immunoSEQ multiplex PCR; the TCRdb copy retains only in-frame clones and omits some. The repertoire has just under 350,000 clones, about 73% of them found once; the top ten carry more than 9%. The CDR3 sequence is 13 residues long. Germline V CDR1 and CDR2: SGHRS, YFSETQ. Trimming shortened V by 4 bases and J by 3 bases, and 11 bases separated the two germline ends. The chain is built from TRBV5-1 and TRBJ2-7, with D possibly matching TRBD2 (6 bases). This TCR derives from a man between 25 and 39 years old in good health. Material for sequencing was memory CD4+ T cells sorted from blood. The subset: CD45RA-negative fraction. The CDR3 reads CASSAGLFYEQYF. The CDR3 DNA is TGCGCCAGCAGCGCGGGACTGTTCTACGAGCAGTACTTC.